This T cell receptor (beta chain) was identified in a study of early T cells in non-severe SARS-CoV-2 infection. About the study: Unpaired chains resulted from sequencing bulk RNA of unsorted whole blood.

Study-level points and caveats: Private and CD4 specificities were missed by VDJdb matching, which favored anti-spike CD8 responses.

TCRdb fed the 5' RACE reads into MiXCR, producing one record per CDR3 protein. The sample has 20,000 to 25,000 distinct CDR3 sequences, more than 4% seen once; the top ten hold about 1.5%. V was cut by 3 bases and J by 2 bases, with 5 bases left in between. Germline V gene lookup returns CDR1 KGHSH and CDR2 LQKENI. This CDR3 is built from 12 residues. This clonotype was seen at least ten times. Antigen: not known. The chain has TRBV18 and TRBJ2-7; no reliable D call. The sample was whole blood. The origin of this receptor is an adult who was a healthcare worker with PCR-confirmed SARS-CoV-2 infection or an uninfected control (not recorded which). The CDR3 region is CASSPNPYEQYF. The CDR3 DNA reads TGTGCCAGCTCACCCAATCCCTACGAGCAGTACTTC.